This TCR beta chain was recorded in a study of neurological immune-mediated disorders. TCRdb reprocessed the 5' RACE reads via MiXCR and lists one record per CDR3 protein. Of some 65,000 distinct CDR3 sequences listed, 4.1% are singletons. This clonotype was seen repeatedly, ten times or more. Germline V CDR1 and CDR2: MNHNY, SVGAGI (reference sequence). The CDR3 consists of 15 residues. With V trimmed by 2 bases and J by 5 bases, 7 bases remained unmatched. The sample consisted of PBMCs. The rearrangement uses TRBV6-6 and TRBJ2-5; 8 bases are shared with TRBD1. The origin of this receptor is a man in his forties or fifties with multiple sclerosis. The CDR3 DNA sequence: TGTGCCAGCAGTTACCCGACAGGGGAATGGGAGACCCAGTACTTC. Translation: CASSYPTGEWETQYF.